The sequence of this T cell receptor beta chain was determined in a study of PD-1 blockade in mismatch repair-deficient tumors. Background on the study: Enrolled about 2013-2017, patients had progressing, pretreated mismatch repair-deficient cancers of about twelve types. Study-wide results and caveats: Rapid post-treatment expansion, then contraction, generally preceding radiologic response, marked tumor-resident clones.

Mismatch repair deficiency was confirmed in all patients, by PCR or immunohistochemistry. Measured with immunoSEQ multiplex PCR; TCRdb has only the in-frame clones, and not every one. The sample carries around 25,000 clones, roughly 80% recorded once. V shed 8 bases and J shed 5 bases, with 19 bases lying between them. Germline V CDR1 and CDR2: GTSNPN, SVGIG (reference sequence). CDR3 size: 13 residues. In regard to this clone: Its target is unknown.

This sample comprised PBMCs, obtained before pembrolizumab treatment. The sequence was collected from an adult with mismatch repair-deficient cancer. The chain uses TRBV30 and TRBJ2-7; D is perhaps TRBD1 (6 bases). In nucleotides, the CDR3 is TGTGCCGGCATGCGACCAGGGGTCCACGAGCAGTACTTC. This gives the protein CAGMRPGVHEQYF.